This T cell receptor (beta chain) was identified in a study of neoadjuvant nivolumab and ipilimumab in lung cancer. Here immunoSEQ multiplex PCR was the method, and the copy in TCRdb shows in-frame clones only, minus some. The sample has roughly 4,700 clones; roughly 80% are singletons. This CDR3 spans 15 amino acids. Germline V gene data show CDR1 as LGHNA and CDR2 as YSLEER. The J segment lost 3 bases and the V segment lost 0 bases, leaving 3 bases of the junction unmatched. The chain is built from TRBV4-3 and TRBJ1-2, with TRBD1 matching 8 bases. The sequence was obtained from an adult with non-small cell lung cancer. Some clones in this sample may be carry-over from other donors' samples. Sample: normal lung tissue adjacent to the tumor, taken after neoadjuvant nivolumab, alone or with ipilimumab, at or shortly before surgery. CDR3 bases: TGCGCCAGCAGCCAAGAAGGACAGGGATACTATGGCTACACCTTC. This translates into CASSQEGQGYYGYTF.